The present entry profiles one TCR beta chain with its context. Its specificity is not known. It was by 5' RACE with UMI labels that the TRB cDNA libraries were prepared. TCRdb reanalyzed the 5' RACE reads and collapses them to one entry per CDR3 protein, without DNA. In all, the sample yields over 70,000 distinct CDR3 sequences. This specimen comes from a study of CXCR3-negative and CXCR3-positive naive CD8 T cells. Study observations and caveats: More hydrophobic TRB CDR3s occurred in CXCR3-positive than in CXCR3-negative naive cells.

CD45RO-CCR7+CD27+CD95- was the phenotype of naive CD8+ T cells. This clonotype originated in a human donor in good health. Some clones in this sample may be carry-over from other donors' samples. Sequencing used naive CXCR3+ CD8+ T cells from blood. As for subset: CD45RO-CCR7+CD27+CD95- naive CD8+ T cells expressing CXCR3 (TNR3+).

The CDR3 sequence: CASSEFDGGASYNEQFF. This chain joins TRBV6-1 and TRBJ2-1; the TCRdb D gene call, TRBD1, has no DNA to confirm it. From germline, CDR1 is MNHNS and CDR2 SASEGT. This CDR3 is built from 17 residues.